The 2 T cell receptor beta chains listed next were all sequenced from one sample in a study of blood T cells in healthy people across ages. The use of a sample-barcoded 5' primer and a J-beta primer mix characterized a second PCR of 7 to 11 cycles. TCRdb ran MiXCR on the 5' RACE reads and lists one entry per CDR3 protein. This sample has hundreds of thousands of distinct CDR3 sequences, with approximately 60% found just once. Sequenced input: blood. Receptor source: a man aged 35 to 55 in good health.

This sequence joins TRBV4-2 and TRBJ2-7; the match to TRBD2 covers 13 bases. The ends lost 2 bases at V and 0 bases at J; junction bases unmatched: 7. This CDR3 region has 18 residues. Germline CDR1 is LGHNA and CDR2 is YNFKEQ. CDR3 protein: CASSQSPGLAGSSYEQYF. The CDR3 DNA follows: TGTGCCAGCAGCCAATCCCCGGGACTAGCGGGGTCCTCCTACGAGCAGTACTTC.

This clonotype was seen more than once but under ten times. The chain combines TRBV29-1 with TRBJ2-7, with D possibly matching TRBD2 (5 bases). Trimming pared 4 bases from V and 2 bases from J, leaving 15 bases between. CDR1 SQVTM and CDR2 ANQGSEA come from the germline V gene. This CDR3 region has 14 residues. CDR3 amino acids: CSVARDYRPYEQYF. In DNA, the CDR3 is TGCAGCGTTGCCCGAGACTATCGGCCCTACGAGCAGTACTTC.